One sample yielded the 10 T cell receptor beta chains listed below, sequenced in a study of blood T cell repertoires in COVID-19. TCRdb's copy holds only in-frame clones and misses some; the assay was immunoSEQ multiplex PCR. The data show hundreds of thousands of clones, 80% to 90% seen once. The specimen was peripheral blood. The receptors stem from a woman at least 80 years old with active or convalescent COVID-19.

The rearrangement joins TRBV23-1 to TRBJ1-1, with a tentative D call TRBD1 (5 bases). TRBV23-1 counts as an open reading frame of uncertain function. CDR3 length: 15 residues. Deletions cut 3 bases from V and 2 bases from J, with 13 bases between. The CDR3 nucleotides read TGCGCCAGCAGTCACGTAGACGGGGGAAACACTGAAGCTTTCTTT. It yields the protein CASSHVDGGNTEAFF.

This clone was picked up a small number of times. The V call is TRBV10-3, the J call TRBJ2-2, with 7 bases that match TRBD2. The CDR3 length is 14 residues. Germline values: CDR1 ENHRY, CDR2 SYGVKD. Losses at the gene ends were 7 bases for V and 0 bases for J; bases not matched to a gene: 2. DNA of the CDR3: TGTGCCATCAAAGGGACTACGAACACCGGGGAGCTGTTTTTT. Amino acid sequence: CAIKGTTNTGELFF.

This chain links TRBV2 with TRBJ2-4; 9 bases map to TRBD2. Germline trimming cut 6 bases from V and 0 bases from J; bases unmatched to any gene: 6. The CDR3 extends over 16 amino acids. CDR1 is SNHLY and CDR2 is FYNNEI in the germline V gene. The CDR3 is CASRTGLAKAKNIQYF. The DNA of the CDR3 is TGTGCCAGCAGAACCGGACTAGCGAAAGCCAAAAACATTCAGTACTTC.

The genes are TRBV7-3 and TRBJ2-1, with 8 bases that match TRBD2. The germline V gene encodes CDR1 SGHTA and CDR2 FQGTGA. The CDR3 has 18 amino acids. V shed 1 base, J shed 0 bases, and the junction held 8 bases outside the gene matches. In DNA, the CDR3 is TGTGCCAGCAGCTTAAACGGCGCGGGAGGTATCTCCTACAATGAGCAGTTCTTC. This sequence encodes CASSLNGAGGISYNEQFF.

This sequence joins TRBV24-1 and TRBJ1-3, with D perhaps TRBD1 (5 bases). The length of the CDR3 is 18 residues. Trimming cost V 5 bases and J 2 bases, with 21 bases left between them. The V gene's germline CDR1 is KGHDR and CDR2 SFDVKD. CDR3 bases: TGTGCCACCAGTGCCCCCTTGTCGCAGGGCCTCACTGGAAACACCATATATTTT. It specifies CATSAPLSQGLTGNTIYF.

The chain uses TRBV4-2 and TRBJ2-5; TRBD2 matches at 8 bases. Trimming at V came to 1 base and at J to 5 bases, leaving 9 bases not matched to a gene. The CDR3 has 16 residues. From germline, CDR1 is LGHNA and CDR2 YNFKEQ. DNA for the CDR3: TGTGCCAGCAGCCAAGTTACGGGGGGGCCCGTGGAGACCCAGTACTTC. Its translation is CASSQVTGGPVETQYF.

This clone was seen only once. The rearrangement joins TRBV19 to TRBJ2-3, with TRBD1 matching 8 bases. The CDR3 is 15 residues long. CDR1 LNHDA and CDR2 SQIVND come from the germline V gene (reference sequence). Trimming at V came to 3 bases and at J to 2 bases, leaving 4 bases not matched to a gene. Here the CDR3 DNA reads TGTGCCAGTAGTATTGGGGACAGGTCCACAGATACGCAGTATTTT. Translation gives CASSIGDRSTDTQYF.

The chain has TRBV18 and TRBJ1-6; the D is unclear. CDR3 size: 14 residues. V dropped 6 bases and J dropped 7 bases, with 13 bases sitting between them. Germline V gene lookup returns CDR1 KGHSH and CDR2 LQKENI. The CDR3 DNA reads TGTGCCAGCTCGATAACCGAGTGGAATTCACCCCTCCACTTT. Translated: CASSITEWNSPLHF. The full variable domain, rest sourced from reference TRBV18 and TRBJ1-6, is NAGVMQNPRHLVRRRGQEARLRCSPMKGHSHVYWYRQLPEEGLKFMVYLQKENIIDESGMPKERFSAEFPKEGPSILRIQQVVRGDSAAYFCASSITEWNSPLHFGNGTRLTVT.

As DNA, the CDR3 is TGTGCCAGCTCCCCTAGGGGGTTGGCCACCGGGGAGCTGTTTTTT. Translating it yields CASSPRGLATGELFF. The chain employs TRBV18 and TRBJ2-2, with D perhaps TRBD1 (6 bases). The CDR3 runs to 15 residues. Trimming took 6 bases from V and 4 from J, leaving 15 bases between them. Germline CDR1 reads KGHSH; CDR2 reads LQKENI.

This chain connects TRBV5-1 to TRBJ1-2; the D gene is possibly TRBD1 (5 bases). Trimming left V 4 bases short and J 7 bases short, with 23 bases between. The CDR3 has 16 amino acids. Germline V lookup: CDR1 SGHRS, CDR2 YFSETQ. This chain's CDR3 is CASSPSAGKGLVGYTF. The CDR3 region has the DNA TGCGCCAGCAGCCCTAGCGCAGGGAAGGGGCTCGTTGGCTACACCTTC.